These T cell receptor beta chains were read from a single sample in a study of regulatory T cells in long-lasting Graves disease. TCRdb fed the multiplex PCR reads into MiXCR, producing one record per CDR3 protein. This table holds a few hundred thousand distinct CDR3 sequences, approximately 21% found once. The sample here was peripheral blood mononuclear cells (PBMCs), taken when the disease was refractory, from a patient treated with antithyroid drugs. The receptor source for this set is a female donor with Graves disease. Each CDR3 is given with its conserved first and last residue. The D gene is left open where the match is weak. Clone size is given for some rows only: seen once, a few or many times, or a class if the clone is expanded.

d_gene	v_gene	j_gene	abundance	CDR3aa	CDR3nt
NA	TRBV7-3	TRBJ2-1	NA	CASSLRGSYNEQFF	TGTGCCAGCAGTTTGAGGGGCTCCTACAATGAGCAGTTCTTC
NA	TRBV4-3	TRBJ1-4	few	CASSQDQGEKLFF	TGCGCCAGCAGCCAAGATCAGGGAGAAAAACTGTTTTTT
NA	TRBV24-1	TRBJ2-7	many	CATADRTGSDYEQYF	TGTGCCACCGCAGACCGGACCGGGTCTGATTACGAGCAGTACTTC
NA	TRBV2	TRBJ1-6	many	CASSETPMRAVGSPLHF	TGTGCCAGCAGTGAAACGCCTATGAGGGCGGTTGGATCACCCCTCCACTTT
TRBD2	TRBV6-1	TRBJ2-3	many	CASSPLAGMSDTQYF	TGTGCCAGCAGTCCCCTAGCGGGAATGTCAGATACGCAGTATTTT
NA	TRBV20-1	TRBJ2-7	once	CSPKATNSYEQYF	TGCAGTCCAAAGGCCACGAACTCCTACGAGCAGTACTTC
TRBD1	TRBV7-9	TRBJ2-7	many	CASSPRGGGTYEQYF	TGTGCCAGCAGCCCCCGAGGGGGCGGCACCTACGAGCAGTACTTC
NA	TRBV6-5	TRBJ2-7	few	CASSYTGGGEQYF	TGTGCCAGCAGTTACACCGGAGGTGGAGAGCAGTACTTC
TRBD2	TRBV6-5	TRBJ2-7	NA	CASSYSTVTIAGGKYEQYF	TGTGCCAGCAGTTACTCGACGGTGACTATCGCGGGAGGGAAATACGAGCAGTACTTC
NA	TRBV28	TRBJ2-5	once	CASSQGQSGETQYF	TGTGCCAGCAGTCAAGGACAGAGTGGGGAGACCCAGTACTTC
TRBD2	TRBV19	TRBJ2-7	few	CASSWRRGGSAYEQYF	TGTGCCAGTAGTTGGCGTAGGGGCGGGAGCGCCTACGAGCAGTACTTC
NA	TRBV7-6	TRBJ1-1	NA	CASSLVVGEGDTEAFF	TGTGCCAGCAGCTTAGTTGTGGGCGAGGGGGACACTGAAGCTTTCTTT
TRBD2	TRBV6-2/TRBV6-3	TRBJ2-7	NA	CASSYREGPYEQYF	TGTGCCAGCAGTTACCGGGAGGGACCCTACGAGCAGTACTTC
NA	TRBV5-1	TRBJ1-2	NA	CASRLTDQNYGYTF	TGCGCCAGCAGACTGACGGACCAAAACTATGGCTACACCTTC
NA	TRBV6-9	TRBJ2-7	many	CASSYDLDSSYEQYF	TGTGCCAGCAGTTACGACCTTGACTCTTCCTACGAGCAGTACTTC
NA	TRBV7-3	TRBJ2-2	NA	CASSFGLPLNTGELFF	TGTGCCAGCAGCTTCGGACTCCCATTGAACACCGGGGAGCTGTTTTTT
TRBD1	TRBV4-1	TRBJ1-5	NA	CASSRDRGEQPQHF	TGCGCCAGCAGCCGAGACAGGGGGGAACAGCCCCAGCATTTT
NA	TRBV5-1	TRBJ1-1	few	CASSLEGRGQLNTEAFF	TGCGCCAGCAGCTTGGAGGGACGGGGGCAGTTGAACACTGAAGCTTTCTTT
TRBD1	TRBV5-8	TRBJ1-2	NA	CASSSGQGEYGYTF	TGTGCCAGCAGCTCGGGCCAGGGGGAATATGGCTACACCTTC
TRBD1	TRBV28	TRBJ2-7	many	CASSIQGKRAYEQYF	TGTGCCAGCAGCATACAGGGGAAAAGAGCCTACGAGCAGTACTTC
TRBD2	TRBV13	TRBJ2-1	few	CASSHSGTSYNEQFF	TGTGCCAGCAGCCATAGCGGGACTTCCTACAATGAGCAGTTCTTC
TRBD1	TRBV12-3/TRBV12-4	TRBJ1-3	NA	CASSPRTGVGNTIYF	TGTGCCAGCAGTCCCAGGACAGGGGTCGGAAACACCATATATTTT
TRBD1	TRBV7-9	TRBJ1-6	NA	CASSPRPGQGDNSPLHF	TGTGCCAGCAGCCCCCGACCGGGACAGGGGGATAATTCACCCCTCCACTTT
TRBD1	TRBV5-1	TRBJ2-7	NA	CASSLLPTGGSYEQYF	TGCGCCAGCAGCTTGCTACCGACAGGGGGGTCCTACGAGCAGTACTTC
TRBD1	TRBV27	TRBJ1-1	NA	CASRGTGVVNTEAFF	TGTGCCAGCAGGGGGACAGGGGTTGTGAACACTGAAGCTTTCTTT
NA	TRBV28	TRBJ1-4	many	CASSVTPGTNEKLFF	TGTGCCAGCAGTGTAACGCCGGGAACTAATGAAAAACTGTTTTTT